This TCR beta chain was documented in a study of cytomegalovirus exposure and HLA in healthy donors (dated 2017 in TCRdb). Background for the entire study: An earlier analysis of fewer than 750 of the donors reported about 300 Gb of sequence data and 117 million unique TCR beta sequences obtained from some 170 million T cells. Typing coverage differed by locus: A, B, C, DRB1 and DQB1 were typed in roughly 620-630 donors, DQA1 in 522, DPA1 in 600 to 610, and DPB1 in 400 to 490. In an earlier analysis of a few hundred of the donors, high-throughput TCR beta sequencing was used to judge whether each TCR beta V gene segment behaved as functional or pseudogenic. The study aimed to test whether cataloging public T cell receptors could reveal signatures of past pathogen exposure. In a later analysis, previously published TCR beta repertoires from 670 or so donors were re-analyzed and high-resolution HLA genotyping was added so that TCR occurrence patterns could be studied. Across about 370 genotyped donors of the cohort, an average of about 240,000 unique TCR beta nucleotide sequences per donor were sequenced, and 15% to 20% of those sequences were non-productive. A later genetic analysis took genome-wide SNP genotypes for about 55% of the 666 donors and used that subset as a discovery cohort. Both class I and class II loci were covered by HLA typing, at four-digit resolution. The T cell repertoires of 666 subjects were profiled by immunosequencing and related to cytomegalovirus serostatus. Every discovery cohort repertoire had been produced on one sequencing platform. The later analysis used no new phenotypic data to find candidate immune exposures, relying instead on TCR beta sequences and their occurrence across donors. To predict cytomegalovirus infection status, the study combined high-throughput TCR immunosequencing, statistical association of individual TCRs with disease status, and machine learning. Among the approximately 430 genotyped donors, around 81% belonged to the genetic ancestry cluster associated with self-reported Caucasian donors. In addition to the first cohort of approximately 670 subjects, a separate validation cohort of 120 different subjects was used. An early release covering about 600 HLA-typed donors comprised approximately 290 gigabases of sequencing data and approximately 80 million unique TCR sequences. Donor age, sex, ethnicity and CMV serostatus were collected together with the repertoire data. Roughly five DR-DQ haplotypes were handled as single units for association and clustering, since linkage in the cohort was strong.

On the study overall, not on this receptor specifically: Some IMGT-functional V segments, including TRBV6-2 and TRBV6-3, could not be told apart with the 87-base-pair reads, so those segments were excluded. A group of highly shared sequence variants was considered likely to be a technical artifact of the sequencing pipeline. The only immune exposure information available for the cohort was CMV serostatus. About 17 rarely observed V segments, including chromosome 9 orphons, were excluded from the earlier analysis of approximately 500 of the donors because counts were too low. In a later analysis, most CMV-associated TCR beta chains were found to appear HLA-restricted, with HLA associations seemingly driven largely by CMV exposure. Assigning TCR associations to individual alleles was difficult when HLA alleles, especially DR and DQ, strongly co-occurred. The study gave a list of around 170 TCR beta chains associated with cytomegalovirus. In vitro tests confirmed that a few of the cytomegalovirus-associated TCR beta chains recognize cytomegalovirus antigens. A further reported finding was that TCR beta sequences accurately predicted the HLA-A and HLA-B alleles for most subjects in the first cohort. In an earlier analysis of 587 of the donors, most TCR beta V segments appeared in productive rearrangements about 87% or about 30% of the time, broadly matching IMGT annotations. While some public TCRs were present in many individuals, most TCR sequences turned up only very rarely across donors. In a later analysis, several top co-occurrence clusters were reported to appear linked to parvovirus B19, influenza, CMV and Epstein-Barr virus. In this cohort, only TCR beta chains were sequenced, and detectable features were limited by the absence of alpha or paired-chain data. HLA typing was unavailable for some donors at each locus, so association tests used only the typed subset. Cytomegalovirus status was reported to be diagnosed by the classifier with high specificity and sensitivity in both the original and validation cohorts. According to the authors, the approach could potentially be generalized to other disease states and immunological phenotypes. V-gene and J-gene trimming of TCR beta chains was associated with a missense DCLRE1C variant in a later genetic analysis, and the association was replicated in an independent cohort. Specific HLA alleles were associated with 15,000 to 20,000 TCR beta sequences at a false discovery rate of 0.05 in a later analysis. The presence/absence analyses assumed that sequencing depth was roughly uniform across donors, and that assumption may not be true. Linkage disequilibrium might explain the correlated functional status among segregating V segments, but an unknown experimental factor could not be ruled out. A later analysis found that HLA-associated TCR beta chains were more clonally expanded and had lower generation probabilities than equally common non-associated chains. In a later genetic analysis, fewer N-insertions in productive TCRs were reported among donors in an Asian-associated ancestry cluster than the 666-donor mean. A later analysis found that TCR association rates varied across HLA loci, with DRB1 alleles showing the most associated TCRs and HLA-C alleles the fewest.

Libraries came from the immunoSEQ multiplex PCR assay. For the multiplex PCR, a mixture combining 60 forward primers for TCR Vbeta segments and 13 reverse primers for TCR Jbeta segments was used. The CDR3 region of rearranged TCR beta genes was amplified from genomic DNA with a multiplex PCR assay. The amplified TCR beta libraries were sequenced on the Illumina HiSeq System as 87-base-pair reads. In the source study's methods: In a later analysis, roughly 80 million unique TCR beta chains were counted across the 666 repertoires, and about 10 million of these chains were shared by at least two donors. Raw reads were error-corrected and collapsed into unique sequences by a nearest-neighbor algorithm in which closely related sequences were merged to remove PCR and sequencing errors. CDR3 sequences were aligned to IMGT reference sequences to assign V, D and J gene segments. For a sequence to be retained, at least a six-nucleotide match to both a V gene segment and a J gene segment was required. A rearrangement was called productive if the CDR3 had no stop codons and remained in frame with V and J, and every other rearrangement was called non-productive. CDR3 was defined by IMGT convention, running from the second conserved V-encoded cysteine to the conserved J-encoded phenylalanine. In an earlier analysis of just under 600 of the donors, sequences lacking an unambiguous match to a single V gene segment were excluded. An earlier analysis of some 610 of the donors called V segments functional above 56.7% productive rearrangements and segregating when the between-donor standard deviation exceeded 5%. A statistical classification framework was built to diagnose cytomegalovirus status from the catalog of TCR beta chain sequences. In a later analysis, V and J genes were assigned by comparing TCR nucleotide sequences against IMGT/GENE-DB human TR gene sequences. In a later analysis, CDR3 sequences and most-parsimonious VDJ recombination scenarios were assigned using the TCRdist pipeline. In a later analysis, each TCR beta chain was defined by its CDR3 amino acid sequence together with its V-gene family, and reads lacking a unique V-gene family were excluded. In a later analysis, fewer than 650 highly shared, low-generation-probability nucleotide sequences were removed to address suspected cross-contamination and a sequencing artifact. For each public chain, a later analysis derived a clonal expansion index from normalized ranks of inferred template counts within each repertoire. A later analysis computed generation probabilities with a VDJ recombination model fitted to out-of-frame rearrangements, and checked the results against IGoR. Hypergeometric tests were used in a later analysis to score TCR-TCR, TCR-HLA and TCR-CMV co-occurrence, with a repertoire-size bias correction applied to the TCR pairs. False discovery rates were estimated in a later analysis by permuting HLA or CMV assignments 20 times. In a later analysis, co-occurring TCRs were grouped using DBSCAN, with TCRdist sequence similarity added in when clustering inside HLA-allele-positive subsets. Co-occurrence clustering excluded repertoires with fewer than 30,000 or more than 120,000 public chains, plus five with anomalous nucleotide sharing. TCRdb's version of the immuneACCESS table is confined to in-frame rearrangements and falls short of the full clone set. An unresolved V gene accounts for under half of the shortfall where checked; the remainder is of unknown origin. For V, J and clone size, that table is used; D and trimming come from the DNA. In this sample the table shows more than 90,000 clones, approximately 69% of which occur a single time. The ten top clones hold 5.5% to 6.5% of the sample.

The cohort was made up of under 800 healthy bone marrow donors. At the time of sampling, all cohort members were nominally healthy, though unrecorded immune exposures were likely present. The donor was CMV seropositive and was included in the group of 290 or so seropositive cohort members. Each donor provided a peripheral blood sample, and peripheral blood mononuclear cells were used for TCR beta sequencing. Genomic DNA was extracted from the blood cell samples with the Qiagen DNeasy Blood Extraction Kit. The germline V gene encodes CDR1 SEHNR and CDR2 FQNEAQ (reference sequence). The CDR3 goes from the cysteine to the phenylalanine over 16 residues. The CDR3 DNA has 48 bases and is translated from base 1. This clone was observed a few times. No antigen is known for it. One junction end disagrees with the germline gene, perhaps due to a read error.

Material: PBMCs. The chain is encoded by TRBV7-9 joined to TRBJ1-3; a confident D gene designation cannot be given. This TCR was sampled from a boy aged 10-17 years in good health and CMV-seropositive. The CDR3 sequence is CASSLATRAAGNTIYF. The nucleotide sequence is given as TGTGCCAGCAGCCTAGCGACGAGGGCAGCTGGAAACACCATATATTTT.